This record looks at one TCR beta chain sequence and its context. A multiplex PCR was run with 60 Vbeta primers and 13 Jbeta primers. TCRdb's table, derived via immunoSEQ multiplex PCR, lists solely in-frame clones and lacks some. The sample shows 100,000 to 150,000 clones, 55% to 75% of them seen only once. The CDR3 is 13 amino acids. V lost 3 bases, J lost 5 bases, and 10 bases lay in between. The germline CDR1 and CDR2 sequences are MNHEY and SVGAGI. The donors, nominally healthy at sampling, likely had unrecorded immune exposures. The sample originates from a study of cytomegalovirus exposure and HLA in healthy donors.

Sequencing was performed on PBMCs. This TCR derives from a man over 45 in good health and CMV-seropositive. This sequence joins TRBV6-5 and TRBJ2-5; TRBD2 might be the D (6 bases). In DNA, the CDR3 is TGTGCCAGCAGTTATCGGAGGGCGGAGACCCAGTACTTC. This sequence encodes CASSYRRAETQYF.